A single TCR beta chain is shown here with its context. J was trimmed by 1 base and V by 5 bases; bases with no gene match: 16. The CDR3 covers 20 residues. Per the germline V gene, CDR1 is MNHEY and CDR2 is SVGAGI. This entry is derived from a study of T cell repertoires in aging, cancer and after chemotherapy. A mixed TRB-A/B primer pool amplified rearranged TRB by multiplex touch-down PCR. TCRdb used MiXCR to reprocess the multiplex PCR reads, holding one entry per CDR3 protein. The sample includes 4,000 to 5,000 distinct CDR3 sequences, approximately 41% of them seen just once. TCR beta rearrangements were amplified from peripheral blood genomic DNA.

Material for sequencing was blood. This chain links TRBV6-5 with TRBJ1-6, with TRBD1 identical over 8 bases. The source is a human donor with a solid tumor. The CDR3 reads CASSHTQGATKKSYNSPLHF. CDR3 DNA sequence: TGTGCCAGCAGTCATACCCAGGGGGCAACCAAGAAATCCTATAATTCACCCCTCCACTTT.